This is a list of T cell receptor beta chains from one sample in a study of T cell responses to AZD1222 COVID-19 vaccine. Method: immunoSEQ multiplex PCR; TCRdb's copy keeps in-frame clones and lacks some. The sample contains 70,000 to 95,000 clones, 90% of which appear only once. The sequences come from peripheral blood, collected 28 days after the second AZD1222 dose. These receptors all come from an adult who received the AZD1222 COVID-19 vaccine. CDR3s include the opening cysteine and the closing phenylalanine or tryptophan. D genes are given only for firm matches. Expanded clones get a size class; other rows say once, few or many, or leave the size out.

clone_size	j_call	v_call	d_call	cdr3_aa	cdr3_nt
NA	TRBJ2-3	TRBV5-4	NA	CASSLSRASDTQYF	TGTGCCAGCAGCTTAAGTAGGGCAAGTGATACGCAGTATTTT
NA	TRBJ2-7	TRBV24-1	NA	CATSEQGHYEQYF	TGTGCCACCAGTGAACAGGGCCACTACGAGCAGTACTTC
few	TRBJ1-1	TRBV18	NA	CASSPTYRASEAFF	TGTGCCAGCTCACCTACCTACAGGGCTTCTGAAGCTTTCTTT
NA	TRBJ1-2	TRBV9	NA	CASSAGGEGYTF	TGTGCCAGCAGCGCCGGGGGGGAAGGCTACACCTTC
NA	TRBJ1-5	TRBV24-1	NA	CATGDNSNQPQHF	TGTGCCACGGGGGACAATAGCAATCAGCCCCAGCATTTT
NA	TRBJ1-6	TRBV11-2	NA	CASSFGRRTLSSYNSPLHF	TGTGCCAGCAGCTTTGGCCGAAGGACTCTGAGCTCCTATAATTCACCCCTCCACTTT
NA	TRBJ2-2	TRBV11-3	NA	CASSLGRVTGELFF	TGTGCCAGCAGCTTAGGCAGGGTTACCGGGGAGCTGTTTTTT
NA	TRBJ2-2	TRBV6-5	NA	CASSYSYTGELFF	TGTGCCAGCAGTTACTCCTACACCGGGGAGCTGTTTTTT
NA	TRBJ2-1	TRBV6-5	NA	CASSYSWGADNEQFF	TGTGCCAGCAGTTACTCTTGGGGGGCAGACAATGAGCAGTTCTTC
NA	TRBJ2-7	TRBV5-4	TRBD2	CASSRTSGGFEQYF	TGTGCCAGCAGCCGGACTAGCGGGGGGTTCGAGCAGTACTTC
once	TRBJ2-7	TRBV5-1	TRBD1	CASAGQAEYF	TGCGCCAGCGCTGGACAGGCGGAGTACTTC
NA	TRBJ2-1	TRBV19	TRBD2	CASSATSGGYLPYDEQFF	TGTGCCAGTAGCGCGACCAGCGGGGGATACTTACCTTACGATGAGCAGTTCTTC
NA	TRBJ2-7	TRBV4-1	TRBD1	CASSQGRPTGLYLKEQYF	TGCGCCAGCAGCCAAGGACGCCCGACAGGGCTATACTTGAAGGAGCAGTACTTC
NA	TRBJ2-3	TRBV28	TRBD2	CASGGPRTSGGFDDTQYF	TGTGCCAGCGGGGGCCCGAGGACTAGCGGGGGGTTTGATGATACGCAGTATTTT
NA	TRBJ2-7	TRBV28	TRBD2	CASSLNWEGFSYEQYF	TGTGCCAGCAGTTTAAATTGGGAGGGCTTCTCCTACGAGCAGTACTTC
NA	TRBJ2-7	TRBV9	NA	CASSVRDDIYEQYF	TGTGCCAGCAGCGTCCGGGACGACATCTACGAGCAGTACTTC
once	TRBJ1-5	TRBV19	TRBD1	CASSWGQGRNQPQHF	TGTGCCAGTAGTTGGGGACAGGGGCGCAATCAGCCCCAGCATTTT
NA	TRBJ2-5	TRBV27	TRBD2	CASSTSGGAWETQYF	TGTGCCAGCAGTACTAGCGGGGGGGCCTGGGAGACCCAGTACTTC
NA	TRBJ2-2	TRBV28	NA	CASSSLPNTGELFF	TGTGCCAGCAGCTCGCTACCGAACACCGGGGAGCTGTTTTTT
NA	TRBJ1-3	TRBV28	NA	CASSFTTGNTIYF	TGTGCCAGCAGTTTTACAACTGGAAACACCATATATTTT
NA	TRBJ1-2	TRBV5-1	NA	CASSLPEANYGYTF	TGCGCCAGCAGCTTGCCAGAAGCAAACTATGGCTACACCTTC
NA	TRBJ1-6	TRBV7-8	TRBD1	CASSLGTGSSYNSPLHF	TGTGCCAGCAGCTTAGGGACAGGGTCCTCCTATAATTCACCCCTCCACTTT
NA	TRBJ1-2	TRBV28	NA	CASSSPGQTNYGYTF	TGTGCCAGCAGTTCCCCTGGACAGACTAACTATGGCTACACCTTC
NA	TRBJ1-6	TRBV28	NA	CASRPFQQHSPLHF	TGTGCCAGTAGGCCCTTCCAACAACATTCACCCCTCCACTTT
NA	TRBJ2-7	TRBV6-2/TRBV6-3	TRBD1	CASSGTVPYEQYF	TGTGCCAGCAGTGGGACAGTACCCTACGAGCAGTACTTC
NA	TRBJ1-3	TRBV30	NA	CAWSVQSGNTIYF	TGTGCCTGGAGTGTACAATCTGGAAACACCATATATTTT
once	TRBJ1-1	TRBV28	TRBD1	CASVVGDRKAFF	TGTGCCAGCGTGGTAGGGGACAGAAAAGCTTTCTTT
NA	TRBJ1-6	TRBV27	NA	CASSLRGGLSYNSPLHF	TGTGCCAGCAGTTTGAGAGGAGGGCTCTCCTATAATTCACCCCTCCACTTT
NA	TRBJ1-6	TRBV3-1/TRBV3-2	TRBD1	CASSQQGGGALHF	TGTGCCAGCAGCCAACAGGGGGGGGGAGCCCTCCACTTT
NA	TRBJ2-7	TRBV7-2	NA	CASSSITGPYEQYF	TGTGCCAGCAGCTCCATTACAGGGCCCTACGAGCAGTACTTC
NA	TRBJ2-7	TRBV6-2/TRBV6-3	NA	CASSSGTPPYEQYF	TGTGCCAGCAGTTCCGGCACACCTCCCTACGAGCAGTACTTC
NA	TRBJ1-2	TRBV30	NA	CAWSPLGYGYTF	TGTGCCTGGAGTCCCCTCGGCTATGGCTACACCTTC
NA	TRBJ1-1	TRBV11-2	NA	CASSLGPKQGIKGTEAFF	TGTGCCAGCAGCTTAGGCCCCAAACAGGGTATAAAGGGAACTGAAGCTTTCTTT
NA	TRBJ1-6	TRBV19	NA	CASSNGLGNSPLHF	TGTGCCAGTAGTAACGGATTGGGCAATTCACCCCTCCACTTT
NA	TRBJ1-6	TRBV5-6	NA	CASGGTYNSPLHF	TGTGCCAGCGGGGGAACCTATAATTCACCCCTCCACTTT
NA	TRBJ2-7	TRBV5-8	NA	CASSSGFREQYF	TGTGCCAGCAGCTCAGGGTTCCGAGAGCAGTACTTC
NA	TRBJ1-2	TRBV4-3	TRBD1	CASSQGQWYGYTF	TGCGCCAGCAGCCAGGGACAGTGGTATGGCTACACCTTC
NA	TRBJ1-1	TRBV29-1	NA	CSVGGVWMNTEAFF	TGCAGCGTTGGTGGGGTTTGGATGAACACTGAAGCTTTCTTT
NA	TRBJ1-1	TRBV2	NA	CASSEYGGNTEAFF	TGTGCCAGCAGTGAATACGGAGGGAATACTGAAGCTTTCTTT
NA	TRBJ2-4	TRBV30	NA	CAWTGVPKNIQYF	TGTGCCTGGACAGGGGTGCCCAAAAACATTCAGTACTTC
NA	TRBJ2-7	TRBV5-1	TRBD1	CASSKGQGSYEQYF	TGCGCCAGCAGCAAGGGACAGGGATCCTACGAGCAGTACTTC
NA	TRBJ1-5	TRBV18	NA	CASSPGGRYSNQPQHF	TGTGCCAGCTCACCCGGGGGACGGTATAGCAATCAGCCCCAGCATTTT
NA	TRBJ2-4	TRBV28	TRBD2	CASSSSGGLAKNIQYF	TGTGCCAGCAGTTCTAGCGGGGGCCTAGCCAAAAACATTCAGTACTTC
NA	TRBJ1-1	TRBV11-3	NA	CASSSGSQTEAFF	TGTGCCAGCAGCTCCGGGTCACAGACTGAAGCTTTCTTT
once	TRBJ2-2	TRBV9	NA	CASSVGGAPNTGELFF	TGTGCCAGCAGCGTAGGGGGGGCCCCGAACACCGGGGAGCTGTTTTTT
NA	TRBJ1-6	TRBV25-1	NA	CASSPGLKNNSPLHF	TGTGCCAGCAGCCCGGGACTGAAGAATAATTCACCCCTCCACTTT
NA	TRBJ1-6	TRBV7-8	NA	CASSLVRSLGNSPLHF	TGTGCCAGCAGCTTAGTCCGGTCCCTAGGTAATTCACCCCTCCACTTT
once	TRBJ1-5	TRBV27	NA	CASSPQGENQPQHF	TGTGCCAGCAGTCCACAGGGAGAGAATCAGCCCCAGCATTTT
NA	TRBJ1-2	TRBV29-1	NA	CSVVHRNYGYTF	TGCAGCGTTGTCCACAGGAACTATGGCTACACCTTC
NA	TRBJ1-4	TRBV12-3/TRBV12-4	NA	CASRGGMREKLFF	TGTGCCAGCAGGGGGGGAATGAGGGAAAAACTGTTTTTT
NA	TRBJ2-5	TRBV5-1	TRBD2	CASNQAGGQETQYF	TGCGCCAGCAACCAAGCGGGGGGCCAAGAGACCCAGTACTTC
NA	TRBJ2-1	TRBV19	NA	CASSSGTYNEQFF	TGTGCCAGTAGTAGCGGCACCTACAATGAGCAGTTCTTC
NA	TRBJ1-6	TRBV6-6	NA	CASSAGSSYNSPLHF	TGTGCCAGCAGTGCAGGAAGCTCCTATAATTCACCCCTCCACTTT
NA	TRBJ2-3	TRBV27	TRBD2	CASSPYLAGDSETQYF	TGTGCCAGCAGTCCCTATCTAGCGGGGGACTCGGAAACGCAGTATTTT
NA	TRBJ2-3	TRBV11-3	NA	CASSLGAGTDTQYF	TGTGCCAGCAGCTTAGGTGCCGGAACAGATACGCAGTATTTT